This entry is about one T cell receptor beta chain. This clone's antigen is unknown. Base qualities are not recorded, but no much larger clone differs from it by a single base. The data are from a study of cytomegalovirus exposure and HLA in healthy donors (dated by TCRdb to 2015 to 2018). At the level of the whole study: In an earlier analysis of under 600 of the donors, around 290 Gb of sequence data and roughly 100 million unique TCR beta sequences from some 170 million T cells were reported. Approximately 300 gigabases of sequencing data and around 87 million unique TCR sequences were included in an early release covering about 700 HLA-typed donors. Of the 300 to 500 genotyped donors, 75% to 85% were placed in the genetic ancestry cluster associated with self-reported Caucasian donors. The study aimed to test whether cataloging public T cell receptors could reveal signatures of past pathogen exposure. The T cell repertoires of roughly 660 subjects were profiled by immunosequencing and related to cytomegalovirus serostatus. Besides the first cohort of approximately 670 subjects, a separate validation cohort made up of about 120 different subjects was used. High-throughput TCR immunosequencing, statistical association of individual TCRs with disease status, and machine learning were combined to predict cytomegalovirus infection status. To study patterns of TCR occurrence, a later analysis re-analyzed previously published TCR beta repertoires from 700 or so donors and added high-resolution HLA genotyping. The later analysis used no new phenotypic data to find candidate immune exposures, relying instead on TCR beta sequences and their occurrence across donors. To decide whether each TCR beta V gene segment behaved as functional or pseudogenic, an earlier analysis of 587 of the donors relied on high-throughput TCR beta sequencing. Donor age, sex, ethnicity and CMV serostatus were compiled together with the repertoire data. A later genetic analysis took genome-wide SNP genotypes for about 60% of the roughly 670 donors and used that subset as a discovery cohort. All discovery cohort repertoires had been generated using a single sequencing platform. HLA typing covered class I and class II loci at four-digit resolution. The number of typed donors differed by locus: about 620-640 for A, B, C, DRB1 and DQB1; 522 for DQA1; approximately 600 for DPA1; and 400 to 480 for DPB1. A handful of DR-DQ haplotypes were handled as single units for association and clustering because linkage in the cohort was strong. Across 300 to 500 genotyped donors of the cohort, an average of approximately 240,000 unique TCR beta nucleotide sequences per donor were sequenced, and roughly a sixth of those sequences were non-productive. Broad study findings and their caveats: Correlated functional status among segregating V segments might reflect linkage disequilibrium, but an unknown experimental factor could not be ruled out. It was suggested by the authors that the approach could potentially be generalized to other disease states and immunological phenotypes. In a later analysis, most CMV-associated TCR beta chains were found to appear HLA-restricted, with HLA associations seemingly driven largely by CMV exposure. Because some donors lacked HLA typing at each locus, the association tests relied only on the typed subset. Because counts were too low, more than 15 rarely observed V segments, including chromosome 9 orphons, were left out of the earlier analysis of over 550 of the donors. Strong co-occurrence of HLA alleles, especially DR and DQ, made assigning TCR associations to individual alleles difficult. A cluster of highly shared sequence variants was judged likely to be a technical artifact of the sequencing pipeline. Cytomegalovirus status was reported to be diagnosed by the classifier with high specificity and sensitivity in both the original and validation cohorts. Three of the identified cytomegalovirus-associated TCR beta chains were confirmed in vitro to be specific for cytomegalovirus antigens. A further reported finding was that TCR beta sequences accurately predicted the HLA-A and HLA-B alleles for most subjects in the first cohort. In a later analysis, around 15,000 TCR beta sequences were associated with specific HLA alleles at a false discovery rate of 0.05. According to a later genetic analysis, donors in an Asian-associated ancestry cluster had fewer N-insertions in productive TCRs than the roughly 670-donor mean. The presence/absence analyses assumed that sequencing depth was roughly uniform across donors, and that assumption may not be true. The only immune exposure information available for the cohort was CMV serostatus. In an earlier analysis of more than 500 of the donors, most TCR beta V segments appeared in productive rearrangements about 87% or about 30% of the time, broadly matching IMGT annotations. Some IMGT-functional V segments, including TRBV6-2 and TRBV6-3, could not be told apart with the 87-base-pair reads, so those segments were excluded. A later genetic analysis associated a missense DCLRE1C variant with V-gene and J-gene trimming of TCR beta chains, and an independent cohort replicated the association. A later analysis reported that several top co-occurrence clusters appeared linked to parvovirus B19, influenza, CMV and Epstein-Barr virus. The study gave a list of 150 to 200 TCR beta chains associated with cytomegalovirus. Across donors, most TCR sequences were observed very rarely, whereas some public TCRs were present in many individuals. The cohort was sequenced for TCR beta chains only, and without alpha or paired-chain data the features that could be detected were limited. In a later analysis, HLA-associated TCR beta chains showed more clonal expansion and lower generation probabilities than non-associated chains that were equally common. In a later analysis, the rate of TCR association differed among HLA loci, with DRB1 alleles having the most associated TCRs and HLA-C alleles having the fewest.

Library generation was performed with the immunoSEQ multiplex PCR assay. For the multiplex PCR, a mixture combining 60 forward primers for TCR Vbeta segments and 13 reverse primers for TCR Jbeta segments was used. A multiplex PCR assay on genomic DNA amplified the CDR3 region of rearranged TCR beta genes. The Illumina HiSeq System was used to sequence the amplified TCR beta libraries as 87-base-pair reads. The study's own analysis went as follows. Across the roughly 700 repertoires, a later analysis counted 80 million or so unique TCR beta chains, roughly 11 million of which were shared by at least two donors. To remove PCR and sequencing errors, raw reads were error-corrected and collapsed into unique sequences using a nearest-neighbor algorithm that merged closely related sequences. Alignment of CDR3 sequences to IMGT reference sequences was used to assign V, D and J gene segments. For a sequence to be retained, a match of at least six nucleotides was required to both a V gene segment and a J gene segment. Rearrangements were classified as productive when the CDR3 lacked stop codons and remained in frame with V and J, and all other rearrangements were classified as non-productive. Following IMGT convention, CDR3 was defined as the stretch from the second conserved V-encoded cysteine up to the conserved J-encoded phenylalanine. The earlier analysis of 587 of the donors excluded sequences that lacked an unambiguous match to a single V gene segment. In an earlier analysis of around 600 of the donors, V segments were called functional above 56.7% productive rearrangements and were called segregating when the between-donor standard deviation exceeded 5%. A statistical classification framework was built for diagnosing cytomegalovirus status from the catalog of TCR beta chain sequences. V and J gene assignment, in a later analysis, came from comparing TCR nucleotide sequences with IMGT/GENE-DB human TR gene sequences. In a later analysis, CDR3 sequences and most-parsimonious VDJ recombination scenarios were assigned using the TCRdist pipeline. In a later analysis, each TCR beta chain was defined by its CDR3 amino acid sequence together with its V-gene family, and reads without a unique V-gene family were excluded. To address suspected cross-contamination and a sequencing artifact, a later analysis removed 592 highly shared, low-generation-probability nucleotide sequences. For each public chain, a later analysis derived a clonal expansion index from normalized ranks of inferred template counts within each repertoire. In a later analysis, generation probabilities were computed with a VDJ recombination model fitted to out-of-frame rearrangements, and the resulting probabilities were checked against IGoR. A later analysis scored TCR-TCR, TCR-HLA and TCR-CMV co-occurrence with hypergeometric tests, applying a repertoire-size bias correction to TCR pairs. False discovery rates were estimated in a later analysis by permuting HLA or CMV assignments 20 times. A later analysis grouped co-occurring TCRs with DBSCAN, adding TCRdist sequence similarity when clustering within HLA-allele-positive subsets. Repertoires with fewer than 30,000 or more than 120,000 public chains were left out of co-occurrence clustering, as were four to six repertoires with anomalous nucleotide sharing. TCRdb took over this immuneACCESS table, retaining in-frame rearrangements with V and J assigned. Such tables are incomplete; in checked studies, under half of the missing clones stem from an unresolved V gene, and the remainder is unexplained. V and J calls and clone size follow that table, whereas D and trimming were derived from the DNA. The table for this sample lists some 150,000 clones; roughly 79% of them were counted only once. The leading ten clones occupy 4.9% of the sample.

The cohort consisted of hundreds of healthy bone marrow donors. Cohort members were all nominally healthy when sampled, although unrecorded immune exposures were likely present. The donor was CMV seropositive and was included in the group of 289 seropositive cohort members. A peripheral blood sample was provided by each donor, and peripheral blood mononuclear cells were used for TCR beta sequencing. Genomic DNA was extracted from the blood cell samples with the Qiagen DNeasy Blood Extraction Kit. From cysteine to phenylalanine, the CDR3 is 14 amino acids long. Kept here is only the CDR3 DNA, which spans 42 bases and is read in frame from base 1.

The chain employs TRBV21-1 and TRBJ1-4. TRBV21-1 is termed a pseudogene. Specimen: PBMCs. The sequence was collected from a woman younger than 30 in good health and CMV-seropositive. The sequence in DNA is TGTGCCAGCAGCAGTAGGACTGAAAATGAAAAACTGTTTTTT. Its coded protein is CASSSRTENEKLFF.